This T cell receptor (beta chain) was recorded in a study of T cells after yellow fever vaccination. This clonotype was recorded at least ten times. Its antigen is still unknown. In TCRdb, the 5' RACE reads were re-called with MiXCR into one record per CDR3 protein. The repertoire has more than 120,000 distinct CDR3 sequences, more than 6% of them found once; the top ten carry under 0.85%. The V end lost 5 bases, the J end lost 4 bases, and 14 bases lay between the germline ends. The germline CDR1 and CDR2 sequences are LNHDA and SQIVND (reference sequence). CDR3 length equals 15 residues. Study results and limitations: FACS-sorted repertoires could contain abundant clonotypes contaminating from the bulk population.

The sequenced sample was CD4+ T cells sorted from PBMCs, obtained 5 days after the yellow fever booster vaccination. The V and J genes are TRBV19 and TRBJ2-2; D ambiguous. The TCR comes from a man younger than 40 who received the YFV17D yellow fever vaccine. This CDR3 is CASSGLTLLTGELFF. The CDR3 DNA sequence: TGTGCCAGTAGTGGATTGACCCTACTCACCGGGGAGCTGTTTTTT.